These 14 T cell receptor beta chains were all obtained from the same sample, sequenced in a study of STAT5B mutations in CD4+ large granular lymphocyte leukemia. Sequenced by immunoSEQ multiplex PCR; TCRdb stores in-frame clones only, minus some. The data show 30,000 to 40,000 clones, roughly nine tenths seen once. Specimen: CD4+ T cells from blood buffy coats. These receptors were taken from a human donor in good health.

V is TRBV7-8 and J is TRBJ2-5, with D perhaps TRBD1 or TRBD2 (5 bases each). The CDR3 extends over 16 amino acids. Trimming removed 1 base at V and 4 bases at J, with 16 bases between. Per germline, CDR1 SGHVS and CDR2 FQNEAQ. The CDR3 is CASSLGDVQGPETQYF. CDR3 sequence (DNA): TGTGCCAGCAGCTTAGGGGACGTGCAGGGCCCAGAGACCCAGTACTTC.

The genes are TRBV19 and TRBJ1-1, with a weak D call TRBD1 (5 bases). CDR1 and CDR2 from the germline V gene are LNHDA and SQIVND (reference sequence). CDR3 length: 15 amino acids. V gave up 7 bases and J gave up 4 bases, with 19 bases separating them. CDR3 in amino acids: CASISPAGGGTEAFF. The DNA of the CDR3 is TGTGCCAGTATCAGCCCGGCAGGCGGGGGCACTGAAGCTTTCTTT.

J is TRBJ2-2 and V is TRBV7-9; TRBD2 matches 9 bases. Trimming took 5 bases from V and 4 from J; bases not matched to a gene: 5. This CDR3 is built from 15 residues. Per germline, CDR1 SEHNR and CDR2 FQNEAQ (reference sequence). The CDR3 DNA is TGTGCCAGCAGCATTAGCGGGAGCGCCACCGGGGAGCTGTTTTTT. Amino acid sequence: CASSISGSATGELFF.

This chain links TRBV2 with TRBJ1-5; 8 bases agree with TRBD1. Germline CDR1 and CDR2: SNHLY and FYNNEI. This CDR3 has 15 amino acids. The ends lost 5 bases at V and 5 bases at J; junction bases unmatched: 8. The CDR3: CASSSSGQAYQPQHF. CDR3 coding DNA: TGTGCCAGCAGTTCCTCGGGACAGGCGTATCAGCCCCAGCATTTT.

The chain recombines TRBV28 with TRBJ2-7; 7 nucleotides match TRBD1. Germline CDR1 MDHEN, CDR2 SYDVKM. J gave up 1 base and V 6 bases, and 12 bases lay outside the gene matches. This CDR3 is built from 16 residues. In nucleotides, the CDR3 is TGTGCCAGCAGCCCCCCGACAGGGTTTGGGTCCTACGAGCAGTACTTC. Translated, it gives CASSPPTGFGSYEQYF.

This clone was recorded a few times. The CDR3 region has the DNA TGTGCCACTTCCGGACAGGCGAACACCGGGGAGCTGTTTTTT. Amino acid sequence: CATSGQANTGELFF. The chain combines TRBV11-3 with TRBJ2-2; 7 positions agree with TRBD1. The junction had 5 bases not matched to a gene; V was cut back by 10 bases and J by 0 bases. Germline CDR1 SGHNT, CDR2 YENEEA. There are 14 residues in the CDR3.

The chain employs TRBV11-3 and TRBJ2-1; 7 bases fit TRBD2. CDR3 length: 14 residues. CDR1 and CDR2 (germline): SGHNT, YENEEA. Trimming removed 5 bases from V and 1 base from J; junction bases left unmatched: 2. In DNA, the CDR3 is TGTGCCAGCAGCCCGGGACTATCCTACAATGAGCAGTTCTTC. Translated, it gives CASSPGLSYNEQFF.

The chain carries TRBV5-4 and TRBJ2-1; 7 bases map to TRBD1. J was trimmed by 5 bases and V by 4 bases; bases with no gene match: 9. Germline V gives CDR1 SGHNT, CDR2 YYREEE (reference sequence). This CDR3 has 15 residues. DNA for the CDR3: TGTGCCAGCAGCCGTCAGGGGGTCATGAACAATGAGCAGTTCTTC. It specifies CASSRQGVMNNEQFF. The full variable domain, with the rest looked up from reference TRBV5-4 and TRBJ2-1, is ETGVTQSPTHLIKTRGQQVTLRCSSQSGHNTVSWYQQALGQGPQFIFQYYREEENGRGNFPPRFSGLQFPNYSSELNVNALELDDSALYLCASSRQGVMNNEQFFGPGTRLTVL.

The chain joins TRBV4-1 to TRBJ2-1, with D unclear. V lost 0 bases, J lost 0 bases, and 9 bases lay in between. The CDR3 is 16 amino acids. CDR1 is MGHRA, CDR2 YSYEKL, per germline. The CDR3 nucleotides read TGCGCCAGCAGCCAAGAGCTGGCTAGCTCCTACAATGAGCAGTTCTTC. As protein: CASSQELASSYNEQFF.

The chain employs TRBV19 and TRBJ1-5; D remains ambiguous. Germline V gene lookup returns CDR1 LNHDA and CDR2 SQIVND (reference sequence). The length of the CDR3 is 15 residues. Trimming left V 4 bases short and J 0 bases short, with 10 bases between. CDR3 protein: CASSKEGYSNQPQHF. The CDR3, as DNA: TGTGCCAGTAGTAAGGAAGGATATAGCAATCAGCCCCAGCATTTT.

This clone was counted once. The J gene is TRBJ1-2, the V gene TRBV7-9; TRBD1 matches 9 bases. The CDR3 covers 14 residues. Germline V gene data show CDR1 as SEHNR and CDR2 as FQNEAQ (reference sequence). Unmatched junction bases numbered 4, after V lost 5 bases and J lost 3 bases. The CDR3 sequence is CASSVGQGYYGYTF. The DNA of the CDR3 is TGTGCCAGCAGCGTAGGACAGGGGTACTATGGCTACACCTTC.

In nucleotides, the CDR3 is TGTGCCAGCAGTGCGCAGGGAAGGGGCTACACCTTC. It is translated as CASSAQGRGYTF. The chain recombines TRBV2 with TRBJ1-2; D might be TRBD1 (5 bases). The V end lost 4 bases, the J end lost 8 bases, and 11 bases lay between the germline ends. Germline CDR1 and CDR2: SNHLY and FYNNEI. CDR3 size: 12 residues.

The V call is TRBV28, the J call TRBJ2-1; D uncertain. V dropped 4 bases and J dropped 0 bases, with 4 bases sitting between them. Germline V gene lookup returns CDR1 MDHEN and CDR2 SYDVKM. This CDR3 contains 13 residues. The CDR3 DNA follows: TGTGCCAGCAGTTCGAGCTCCTACAATGAGCAGTTCTTC. It codes for CASSSSSYNEQFF.

The sample holds one count of this clone. The V gene is TRBV2, the J gene TRBJ2-1, with TRBD2 matching over 10 bases. The CDR3 contains 15 residues. Germline values: CDR1 SNHLY, CDR2 FYNNEI. V gave up 6 bases and J gave up 3 bases; unmatched junction bases: 5. The CDR3 sequence is CASRDSGRSYNEQFF. DNA of the CDR3: TGTGCCAGCAGGGATAGCGGGAGGAGCTACAATGAGCAGTTCTTC.